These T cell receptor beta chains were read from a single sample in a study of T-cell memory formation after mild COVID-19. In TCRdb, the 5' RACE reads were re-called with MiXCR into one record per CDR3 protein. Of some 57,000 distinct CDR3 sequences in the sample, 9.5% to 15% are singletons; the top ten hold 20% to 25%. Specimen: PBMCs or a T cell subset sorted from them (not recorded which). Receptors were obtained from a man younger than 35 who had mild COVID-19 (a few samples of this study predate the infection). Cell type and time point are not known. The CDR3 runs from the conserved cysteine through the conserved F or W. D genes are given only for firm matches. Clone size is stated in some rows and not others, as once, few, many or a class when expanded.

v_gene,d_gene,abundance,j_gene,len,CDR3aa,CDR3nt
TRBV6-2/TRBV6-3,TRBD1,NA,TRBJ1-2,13,CASGDRENYGYTF,TGTGCCAGCGGGGACAGGGAGAACTATGGCTACACCTTC
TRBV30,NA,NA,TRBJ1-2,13,CAWSGGIGYGYTF,TGTGCCTGGAGTGGAGGGATAGGCTATGGCTACACCTTC
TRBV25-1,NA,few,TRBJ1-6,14,CASSGTFRGSPLHF,TGTGCCAGCAGTGGGACCTTCAGAGGTTCACCCCTCCACTTT
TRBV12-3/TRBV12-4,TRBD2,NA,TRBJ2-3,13,CASSTVGGDTQYF,TGTGCCAGCAGCACTGTGGGGGGGGATACGCAGTATTTT
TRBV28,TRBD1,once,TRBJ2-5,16,CASSEGTGGGIGTQYF,TGTGCCAGCAGTGAAGGGACAGGGGGCGGAATAGGGACCCAGTACTTC
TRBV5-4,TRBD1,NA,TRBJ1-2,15,CASSSGTGGDYGYTF,TGTGCCAGCAGCTCGGGGACAGGGGGCGACTATGGCTACACCTTC
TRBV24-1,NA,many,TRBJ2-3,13,CATSDGSTDTQYF,TGTGCCACCAGTGATGGGAGCACAGATACGCAGTATTTT
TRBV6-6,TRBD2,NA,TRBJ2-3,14,CASIQGLERNTQYF,TGTGCCAGCATCCAAGGACTAGAGAGAAATACGCAGTATTTT
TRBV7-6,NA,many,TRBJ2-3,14,CASSLMAVTDTQYF,TGTGCCAGCAGCTTAATGGCCGTCACAGATACGCAGTATTTT
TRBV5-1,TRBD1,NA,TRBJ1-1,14,CASSLGQGVGEAFF,TGCGCCAGCAGCTTGGGGCAGGGGGTCGGTGAAGCTTTCTTT
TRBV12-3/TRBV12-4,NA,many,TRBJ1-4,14,CASSLGGSNEKLFF,TGTGCCAGCAGCCTAGGGGGGTCCAATGAAAAACTGTTTTTT
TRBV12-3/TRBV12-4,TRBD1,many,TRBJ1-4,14,CASSLTGANEKLFF,TGTGCCAGCAGCCTGACAGGGGCTAATGAAAAACTGTTTTTT
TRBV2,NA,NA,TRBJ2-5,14,CASSRDALGETQYF,TGTGCCAGCAGCAGGGATGCCCTAGGAGAGACCCAGTACTTC
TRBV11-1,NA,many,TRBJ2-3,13,CASSLGLLDTQYF,TGTGCCAGCAGCTTGGGTTTGTTAGATACGCAGTATTTT
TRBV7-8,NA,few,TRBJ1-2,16,CASSLAHGATNYGYTF,TGTGCCAGCAGCTTAGCGCACGGGGCTACTAACTATGGCTACACCTTC
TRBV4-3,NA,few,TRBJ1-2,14,CASSQGTALGGYTF,TGCGCCAGCAGCCAAGGGACAGCCCTGGGAGGCTACACCTTC
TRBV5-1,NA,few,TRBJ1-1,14,CASSFGQENTEAFF,TGCGCCAGCAGCTTCGGCCAGGAGAACACTGAAGCTTTCTTT
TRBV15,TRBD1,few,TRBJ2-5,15,CATSRGSGGQETQYF,TGTGCCACCAGCAGAGGGTCAGGGGGCCAGGAGACCCAGTACTTC
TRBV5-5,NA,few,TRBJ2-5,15,CASSKRDGIQETQYF,TGTGCCAGCAGCAAACGGGACGGAATACAAGAGACCCAGTACTTC